Listed below are T cell receptor beta chains from one sample, sequenced in a study of shared clonotypes between healthy human individuals. Some clones are missing from TCRdb's copy, which holds only in-frame ones; the method was immunoSEQ multiplex PCR. The table has around 2.1 million clones, about 92% seen once. Specimen: naive CD8+ T cells from PBMCs. The receptors were gathered from a man younger than 35 in good health. Some clones in this sample may be carry-over from other donors' samples. The CDR3 runs from the conserved cysteine through the conserved F or W. A D gene is named only where the DNA matches it firmly. Rows may omit the clone size; those that give it use once, few, many or a size class.

j_call: TRBJ1-1; v_call: TRBV4-1; clone_size: -; d_call: -; cdr3_nt: TGCGCCAGTAGCCATGAGATTGGGCAGCACACTGAAGCTTTCTTT; cdr3_aa: CASSHEIGQHTEAFF
j_call: TRBJ1-1; v_call: TRBV19; clone_size: -; d_call: TRBD1; cdr3_nt: TGTGCCAGTAGTACCCCGACAGGGGTGTATACTGAAGCTTTCTTT; cdr3_aa: CASSTPTGVYTEAFF
j_call: TRBJ1-1; v_call: TRBV29-1; clone_size: few; d_call: -; cdr3_nt: TGCAGCGTTGTGCGGAGGGGTGAAGCTTTCTTT; cdr3_aa: CSVVRRGEAFF
j_call: TRBJ1-5; v_call: TRBV7-8; clone_size: few; d_call: -; cdr3_nt: TGTGCCAGCAGCTTAAATAGCAATCAGCCCCAGCATTTT; cdr3_aa: CASSLNSNQPQHF
j_call: TRBJ2-7; v_call: TRBV13; clone_size: -; d_call: -; cdr3_nt: TGTGCCAGCAGCTTAGGGACCTACAGCTCCTACGAGCAGTACTTC; cdr3_aa: CASSLGTYSSYEQYF
j_call: TRBJ2-5; v_call: TRBV7-9; clone_size: -; d_call: -; cdr3_nt: TGTGCCAGCAGCCCACTCAGTGGGCGACATTGGGGTGGCCAGTACTTC; cdr3_aa: CASSPLSGRHWGGQYF
j_call: TRBJ2-2; v_call: TRBV28; clone_size: -; d_call: -; cdr3_nt: TGTGCCAGCAGTCCTGTTGGGCCTACCGGGGAGCTGTTTTTT; cdr3_aa: CASSPVGPTGELFF
j_call: TRBJ2-7; v_call: TRBV28; clone_size: -; d_call: -; cdr3_nt: TGTGCCAGCAGTCCAGGTGGGTCCTCCGAGCAGTACTTC; cdr3_aa: CASSPGGSSEQYF
j_call: TRBJ2-2; v_call: TRBV27; clone_size: -; d_call: -; cdr3_nt: TGTGCCAGCAGTTTACAGGGGAACACCGGGGAGCTGTTTTTT; cdr3_aa: CASSLQGNTGELFF
j_call: TRBJ2-7; v_call: TRBV6-5; clone_size: -; d_call: -; cdr3_nt: TGTGCCAGCAGTCCCCCCTCGGAGGGTTCGTACGAGCAGTACTTC; cdr3_aa: CASSPPSEGSYEQYF
j_call: TRBJ2-1; v_call: TRBV27; clone_size: -; d_call: TRBD1; cdr3_nt: TGTGCCAGCAGTTTCGGACAGGGGGGATACAATGAGCAGTTCTTC; cdr3_aa: CASSFGQGGYNEQFF
j_call: TRBJ1-1; v_call: TRBV25-1; clone_size: once; d_call: -; cdr3_nt: TGTGCCAGCAGACCCGGGACCCTGAACACTGAAGCTTTCTTT; cdr3_aa: CASRPGTLNTEAFF
j_call: TRBJ2-1; v_call: TRBV5-1; clone_size: -; d_call: TRBD1; cdr3_nt: TGCGCCAGCAGGTCACCCGGGACAGGGGCCTATGAGCAGTTCTTC; cdr3_aa: CASRSPGTGAYEQFF
j_call: TRBJ2-1; v_call: TRBV7-9; clone_size: -; d_call: -; cdr3_nt: TGTGCCAGCACTCCCCCCGCGGCTGAGCAGTTCTTC; cdr3_aa: CASTPPAAEQFF
j_call: TRBJ1-1; v_call: TRBV13; clone_size: once; d_call: -; cdr3_nt: TGTGCCAGCAGTCCCAGGCCAAGGGACACTGAAGCTTTCTTT; cdr3_aa: CASSPRPRDTEAFF
j_call: TRBJ1-2; v_call: TRBV6-6; clone_size: -; d_call: -; cdr3_nt: TGTGCCACCGAAGGGTTTGGCTATGGCTACACCTTC; cdr3_aa: CATEGFGYGYTF
j_call: TRBJ2-1; v_call: TRBV7-9; clone_size: -; d_call: -; cdr3_nt: TGTGCCAGCAGCCATGGATGGACGGAAAATGAGCAGTTCTTC; cdr3_aa: CASSHGWTENEQFF
j_call: TRBJ2-7; v_call: TRBV27; clone_size: -; d_call: -; cdr3_nt: TGTGCCAGCAGTGCGGGATCTTCCTACGAGCAGTACTTC; cdr3_aa: CASSAGSSYEQYF
j_call: TRBJ1-3; v_call: TRBV25-1; clone_size: -; d_call: -; cdr3_nt: TGTGCCAGCAGTGAATCCCACGGCCTTGGCTCTGGAAACACCATATATTTT; cdr3_aa: CASSESHGLGSGNTIYF
j_call: TRBJ2-3; v_call: TRBV6-6; clone_size: -; d_call: TRBD2; cdr3_nt: TGTGCCAGCAACGCACTAGCGGGAGTAGCAGATACGCAGTATTTT; cdr3_aa: CASNALAGVADTQYF
j_call: TRBJ2-7; v_call: TRBV2; clone_size: -; d_call: -; cdr3_nt: TGTGCCAGCAGCGTGGTTGGGGGTGGTAAGTACGAGCAGTACTTC; cdr3_aa: CASSVVGGGKYEQYF
j_call: TRBJ1-5; v_call: TRBV23-1; clone_size: -; d_call: -; cdr3_nt: TGCGCCAGCAGTCAATCTCAGCCCCAGCATTTT; cdr3_aa: CASSQSQPQHF
j_call: TRBJ1-1; v_call: TRBV29-1; clone_size: -; d_call: -; cdr3_nt: TGCAGCGTACTGGGACGGGGGAACACTGAAGCTTTCTTT; cdr3_aa: CSVLGRGNTEAFF
j_call: TRBJ2-7; v_call: TRBV19; clone_size: once; d_call: -; cdr3_nt: TGTGCCAGTAGTATAGGTCGCGGGATCGAGCAGTACTTC; cdr3_aa: CASSIGRGIEQYF
j_call: TRBJ1-2; v_call: TRBV29-1; clone_size: -; d_call: TRBD1; cdr3_nt: TGCAGCGTTGAAGATCGGGACAGATATAATGGCTACACCTTC; cdr3_aa: CSVEDRDRYNGYTF
j_call: TRBJ1-4; v_call: TRBV4-1; clone_size: -; d_call: TRBD1; cdr3_nt: TGCGCCAGCAGCCAGGCAGGGACAGGGCATCTGTTTTTT; cdr3_aa: CASSQAGTGHLFF
j_call: TRBJ1-1; v_call: TRBV7-8; clone_size: -; d_call: -; cdr3_nt: TGTGCCAGCAGCCCTACTGTTCTCAGGGTGGACACTGAAGCTTTCTTT; cdr3_aa: CASSPTVLRVDTEAFF
j_call: TRBJ2-7; v_call: TRBV27; clone_size: -; d_call: TRBD2; cdr3_nt: TGTGCCAGCAGTTTATACGGCGGGGGGCACAGGTACGAGCAGTACTTC; cdr3_aa: CASSLYGGGHRYEQYF
j_call: TRBJ2-7; v_call: TRBV21-1; clone_size: -; d_call: -; cdr3_nt: TGTGCCAGCAGCAAAAGGCCCATTAGAGCGGGATCATACTTGACAACCTACGAGCAGTACTTC; cdr3_aa: CASSKRPIRAGSYLTTYEQYF
j_call: TRBJ1-5; v_call: TRBV7-9; clone_size: -; d_call: -; cdr3_nt: TGTGCCAGCAGCTTAGCGCCGGAGCCCCAGCATTTT; cdr3_aa: CASSLAPEPQHF